The clone carrying this TCR beta chain occurred a few times. Its target is unknown. This table comes from immunoSEQ multiplex PCR, and its TCRdb copy is limited to in-frame clones, with some not included. The repertoire consists of under 45,000 clones, with around 92% occurring once and the leading ten covering around 6.8%. These data originate in a study of graft-versus-host responses after intestinal transplantation. Study-wide results and caveats: The marrow of recipients harbored GvH clones, and ileum or blood showed some of them first.

Germline V gives CDR1 SEHNR, CDR2 FQNEAQ (reference sequence). The CDR3 runs 15 residues. V was pared by 2 bases and J by 0 bases, with 10 bases between. The rearrangement uses TRBV7-9 and TRBJ1-1, with a tentative D call TRBD1 (6 bases). This sequence originates from a human patient who received an intestinal transplant, so some T cells may come from the graft donor. The source material was PBMCs, sampled just under 270 days after transplant. CDR3 amino acids: CASSLIGGLNTEAFF. In nucleotides, the CDR3 is TGTGCCAGCAGCTTAATCGGGGGGCTGAACACTGAAGCTTTCTTT.